This T cell receptor beta chain comes out of a study of precursors of human CD4 cytotoxic T cells (dated by TCRdb to 2016 to 2019). Context from the whole study: In total, CD4+ memory subsets from over 13 donors went into the bulk TCR-seq analysis. Sequences for both the TCRalpha and TCRbeta chains came out of the TCR-seq analysis of about 15 donors (table S7).

The listed sequencing device is Illumina MiSeq. The published analysis was carried out like this. Repertoire diversity was measured with the Shannon-Wiener index computed in VDJtools. Expanded TCRbeta clonotypes were defined as those with a clonotype frequency of at least 3. The public reads were reanalyzed by TCRdb: fastp trimming at Q25, MiXCR alignment, in-frame beta chains only. Under each unique CDR3 protein, matching rows form one entry showing the most common genes and DNA. The authors' filters were not applied to this entry. A total of a few hundred distinct CDR3 sequences appear in this sample, about 21% of them only once. Around 10% of the sample goes to the ten largest clones. Taking its sample share into account, this clonotype is large (0.1 to 1%). What antigen it recognizes has not been identified. No quality values exist for individual bases; no much larger clone is one base distant.

What the authors observed across the whole study: Some bulk TCR-seq comparisons included only about 95% of the 14 donors, suggesting not every subset was available for every donor. A bigger share of IL-7Rhigh TEMRA clonotypes consisted of expanded effector clonotypes than was the case for TEM or TCM clonotypes. IL-7Rhigh and IL-7R- TEMRA subsets showed more restricted TCR repertoires, with lower diversity and more expanded clonotypes, than TCM and TEM subsets. According to the authors, an observational design in humans cannot definitively determine the direction of differentiation between precursor and effector cells.

To test for a precursor-effector relationship among CD4 cytotoxic T cells, four sorted CD4+ memory subsets (TCM, TEM, IL-7Rhigh TEMRA, IL-7R- TEMRA) underwent bulk UMI-based TCR sequencing. Cells were obtained from peripheral blood mononuclear cells that had been isolated from human blood. The sequenced sample consisted of memory CD4+ T cells from blood (PBMCs). This sequence originates from a human donor in good health.

The nucleotide sequence reads TGCAGTGCTAGACAGGGGGCTTCTGAGCCTGGAAACACCATATATTTT. The encoded protein is CSARQGASEPGNTIYF. This chain joins TRBV20-1 to TRBJ1-3; 8 bases in between match TRBD1. Ends trimmed: V by 2 bases, J by 2 bases; bases unmatched to a gene: 8. For CDR1 and CDR2, the germline V gene (reference sequence) lists DFQATT and SNEGSKA. Reading from cysteine to phenylalanine, the CDR3 counts 16 amino acids. The CDR3 DNA has 48 bases and is translated from base 1.